In its sample, the clone carrying this T cell receptor beta chain was seen many times. The antigen is unknown. The CDR3 sequence is 16 residues long. The trim removed 5 bases at V and 4 bases at J, leaving 9 bases unmatched. This entry belongs to a study of early T cells in non-severe SARS-CoV-2 infection. About the study: Bulk RNA from unsorted whole blood was sequenced; chains were unpaired.

Findings and limits, study-wide: Anti-spike CD8 responses were favored by VDJdb matching, which missed private and CD4 specificities.

Attachment of unique molecular identifiers to individual cDNA molecules was performed. From the 5' RACE reads, TCRdb called clonotypes with MiXCR, one entry per CDR3 protein. The table lists 32,000 or so distinct CDR3 sequences, roughly 5.7% of them singletons, with 4.5% to 6% in the top ten. The sample taken for sequencing was whole blood. The chain couples TRBV12-3 or TRBV12-4 to TRBJ1-1, with 11 nucleotides matching TRBD1. This sequence was found in an adult who was a healthcare worker with PCR-confirmed SARS-CoV-2 infection or an uninfected control (not recorded which). CDR3 bases: TGTGCCAGCAGTCCGGGGACAGGGGGTTGGGTCACTGAAGCTTTCTTT. This codes for CASSPGTGGWVTEAFF.